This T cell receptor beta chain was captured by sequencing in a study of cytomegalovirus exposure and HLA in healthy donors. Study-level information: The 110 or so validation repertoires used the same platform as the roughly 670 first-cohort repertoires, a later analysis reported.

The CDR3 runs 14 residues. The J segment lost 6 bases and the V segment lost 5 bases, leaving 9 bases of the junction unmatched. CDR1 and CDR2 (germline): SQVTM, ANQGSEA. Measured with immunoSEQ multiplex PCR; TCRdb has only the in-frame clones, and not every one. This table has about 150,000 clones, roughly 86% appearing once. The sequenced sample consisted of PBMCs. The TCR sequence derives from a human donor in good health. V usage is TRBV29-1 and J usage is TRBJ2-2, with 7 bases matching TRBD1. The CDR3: CSVRTGLTSGELFF. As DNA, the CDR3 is TGCAGCGTTAGGACAGGTCTTACATCCGGGGAGCTGTTTTTT.